The 26 T cell receptor beta chains below all came from one sample that was sequenced in a study of blood T cell repertoires in COVID-19. Method: immunoSEQ multiplex PCR; TCRdb's copy keeps in-frame clones and lacks some. Of roughly 34,000 clones in the sample, roughly 75% are singletons; the top ten hold approximately 15%. The sample taken for sequencing was peripheral blood. The receptors derive from a man at least 80 years old with active or convalescent COVID-19.

The chain joins TRBV7-7 to TRBJ2-3; 13 nucleotides line up with TRBD2. V shed 5 bases, J shed 4 bases, and the junction held 12 bases outside the gene matches. Germline values: CDR1 SSHAT, CDR2 FNYEAQ (reference sequence). The CDR3 is 18 residues long. The CDR3 DNA reads as TGTGCCAGCAGCGCTATACTAGCGGGAGGGCCGTCGGCAGATACGCAGTATTTT. Its translation: CASSAILAGGPSADTQYF. Full variable domain (remainder filled in from reference TRBV7-7 and TRBJ2-3): GAGVSQSPRYKVTKRGQDVTLRCDPISSHATLYWYQQALGQGPEFLTYFNYEAQPDKSGLPSDRFSAERPEGSISTLTIQRTEQRDSAMYRCASSAILAGGPSADTQYFGPGTRLTVL.

The CDR3, as DNA: TGTGCCAGCAGTTACTCAATCGGACAGGCATTCAACGAGCAGTACTTC. Its translation: CASSYSIGQAFNEQYF. The chain uses TRBV6-5 and TRBJ2-7, with 7 bases lining up with TRBD1. The germline V gene encodes CDR1 MNHEY and CDR2 SVGAGI. The CDR3 runs 16 residues. Losses at the gene ends were 0 bases for V and 5 bases for J; bases not matched to a gene: 10.

This sequence joins TRBV5-1 and TRBJ2-1; 7 bases fit TRBD2. Looked up from germline, CDR1 is SGHRS and CDR2 is YFSETQ. This CDR3 has 15 residues. Trimming cost V 0 bases and J 5 bases; bases outside gene matches: 5. The CDR3 here is CASSLVSSGNNEQFF. DNA of the CDR3: TGCGCCAGCAGCTTGGTTTCTAGCGGAAACAATGAGCAGTTCTTC.

This clone was detected only once. The V gene is TRBV5-1, the J gene TRBJ2-1; D is uncertain. Germline CDR1 SGHRS, CDR2 YFSETQ. The CDR3 spans 13 residues. The V end lost 0 bases, the J end lost 5 bases, and 6 bases lay between the germline ends. The DNA of the CDR3 is TGCGCCAGCAGCTTGGGGCCAGACAATGAGCAGTTCTTC. Its protein product is CASSLGPDNEQFF. Combining the CDR3 with reference TRBV5-1 and TRBJ2-1 gives the whole variable domain KAGVTQTPRYLIKTRGQQVTLSCSPISGHRSVSWYQQTPGQGLQFLFEYFSETQRNKGNFPGRFSGRQFSNSRSEMNVSTLELGDSALYLCASSLGPDNEQFFGPGTRLTVL.

The V call is TRBV11-3, the J call TRBJ2-3; 13 nucleotides agree with TRBD2. CDR1 SGHNT and CDR2 YENEEA come from the germline V gene. This CDR3 spans 18 amino acids. V trimming: 4 bases; J trimming: 0 bases; junction bases outside the gene matches: 7. For the CDR3, the DNA is TGTGCCAGCAGCTCCCTTCCGGGACTAGCGGGGAGCACAGATACGCAGTATTTT. It is translated as CASSSLPGLAGSTDTQYF. Full variable domain (outside the CDR3, taken from reference TRBV11-3 and TRBJ2-3): EAGVVQSPRYKIIEKKQPVAFWCNPISGHNTLYWYLQNLGQGPELLIRYENEEAVDDSQLPKDRFSAERLKGVDSTLKIQPAELGDSAVYLCASSSLPGLAGSTDTQYFGPGTRLTVL.

The rearrangement joins TRBV29-1 to TRBJ2-7; a weak D match, TRBD2 (5 bases). CDR1 is SQVTM, CDR2 ANQGSEA, per germline. The V and J ends lost 1 base and 0 bases respectively, with 7 bases between them. CDR3 size: 13 residues. The CDR3 sequence: CSVEVDYSYEQYF. The CDR3 coding sequence is TGCAGCGTTGAAGTTGACTACTCCTACGAGCAGTACTTC.

This clone was found a few times. V and J are TRBV9 and TRBJ1-2; D is unclear. V was shortened by 2 bases and J by 8 bases, with 16 bases between the two germline ends. In germline, CDR1 is SGDLS, CDR2 YYNGEE. This CDR3 is built from 14 residues. As DNA, the CDR3 is TGTGCCAGCAGCGTCCATTACGGGGTGAGGGGCTACACCTTC. Translated, it gives CASSVHYGVRGYTF. The whole variable domain, filled in from reference TRBV9 and TRBJ1-2, reads DSGVTQTPKHLITATGQRVTLRCSPRSGDLSVYWYQQSLDQGLQFLIQYYNGEERAKGNILERFSAQQFPDLHSELNLSSLELGDSALYFCASSVHYGVRGYTFGSGTRLTVV.

The chain recombines TRBV7-8 with TRBJ1-5; a weak D match, TRBD1 (5 bases). CDR3 length: 15 amino acids. V lost 4 bases, J lost 3 bases, and 13 bases lay in between. Per germline, CDR1 SGHVS and CDR2 FQNEAQ. The CDR3 is CASSSSRQSNQPQHF. In nucleotides, the CDR3 is TGTGCCAGCAGCTCCTCCAGACAGTCCAATCAGCCCCAGCATTTT. Full variable domain (rest looked up from reference TRBV7-8 and TRBJ1-5): GAGVSQSPRYKVAKRGQDVALRCDPISGHVSLFWYQQALGQGPEFLTYFQNEAQLDKSGLPSDRFFAERPEGSVSTLKIQRTQQEDSAVYLCASSSSRQSNQPQHFGDGTRLSIL.

This chain joins TRBV7-2 and TRBJ2-7, with TRBD2 identical over 10 bases. V shed 0 bases, J shed 0 bases, and the junction held 2 bases outside the gene matches. Germline CDR1 reads SGHTA; CDR2 reads FQGNSA. The CDR3 is 16 residues long. The DNA for the CDR3 is TGTGCCAGCAGCTTAGCTCCTAGCGGGAGCTCCTACGAGCAGTACTTC. Translated: CASSLAPSGSSYEQYF.

The V call is TRBV19, the J call TRBJ1-5; 7 nucleotides line up with TRBD1. The CDR3 totals 16 residues. CDR1 LNHDA and CDR2 SQIVND come from the germline V gene (reference sequence). V trimming: 6 bases; J trimming: 0 bases; junction bases outside the gene matches: 8. The CDR3 loop reads CASRFRDSNSNQPQHF. DNA of the CDR3: TGTGCCAGTAGGTTTCGGGACAGCAATAGCAATCAGCCCCAGCATTTT.

This chain links TRBV28 with TRBJ2-3, with D tentatively TRBD2 (5 bases). The germline gives CDR1 MDHEN, CDR2 SYDVKM. The CDR3 loop spans 14 amino acids. The V and J ends lost 3 bases and 5 bases respectively, with 12 bases between them. CDR3 nucleotide sequence: TGTGCCAGCAGTTTTGCAGCGGTCAAAGATACGCAGTATTTT. Protein sequence: CASSFAAVKDTQYF. Full variable domain (rest looked up from reference TRBV28 and TRBJ2-3): DVKVTQSSRYLVKRTGEKVFLECVQDMDHENMFWYRQDPGLGLRLIYFSYDVKMKEKGDIPEGYSVSREKKERFSLILESASTNQTSMYLCASSFAAVKDTQYFGPGTRLTVL.

The CDR3 DNA follows: TGTGCCAGCAGTGTTACAACCTACGAGCAGTACTTC. This encodes CASSVTTYEQYF. The V call is TRBV2, the J call TRBJ2-7, with D unclear. This CDR3 is built from 12 residues. The germline V gene has CDR1 SNHLY and CDR2 FYNNEI. Trimming left V 4 bases short and J 2 bases short, with 6 bases between.

The chain uses TRBV10-2 and TRBJ2-3, with 9 bases identical to TRBD2. The CDR3 runs 18 residues. Per germline, CDR1 WSHSY and CDR2 SAAADI. With V trimmed by 8 bases and J by 0 bases, 15 bases remained unmatched. The CDR3 protein is CASYGRREGRASTDTQYF. CDR3 DNA sequence: TGCGCCAGCTACGGGAGGCGGGAGGGCCGCGCTAGCACAGATACGCAGTATTTT.

The rearrangement joins TRBV6-2 or TRBV6-3 to TRBJ2-6, with TRBD1 as a possible D gene (6 bases). The CDR3 consists of 19 residues. CDR1 and CDR2 from the germline V gene are MNHEY and SVGEGT. Deletions cut 5 bases from V and 0 bases from J, with 20 bases between. The CDR3 spells CASSLNVQGVTSGANVLTF. CDR3 DNA sequence: TGTGCCAGCAGTCTAAACGTACAGGGTGTGACCTCTGGGGCCAACGTCCTGACTTTC.

V gene TRBV28 combines with J gene TRBJ1-1, with D unclear. The CDR3 is 14 amino acids. Germline CDR1 reads MDHEN; CDR2 reads SYDVKM. The V and J ends lost 5 bases and 3 bases respectively, with 13 bases between them. CDR3: CASSPHEEHTEAFF. CDR3 bases: TGTGCCAGCAGTCCACACGAGGAACACACTGAAGCTTTCTTT. The full variable domain, completed using reference TRBV28 and TRBJ1-1, is DVKVTQSSRYLVKRTGEKVFLECVQDMDHENMFWYRQDPGLGLRLIYFSYDVKMKEKGDIPEGYSVSREKKERFSLILESASTNQTSMYLCASSPHEEHTEAFFGQGTRLTVV.

This clone occurred once. The V call is TRBV24-1, the J call TRBJ2-3; 9 bases are shared with TRBD2. V lost 6 bases and J lost 7; bases outside the gene matches: 10. Germline assignment: CDR1 KGHDR and CDR2 SFDVKD. This CDR3 spans 15 amino acids. CDR3 in DNA: TGTGCCACCAGTATTGGGGCTAGCGGGACAAATACGCAGTATTTT. It translates to CATSIGASGTNTQYF.

The chain carries TRBV6-1 and TRBJ2-6; 8 bases agree with TRBD2. V gave up 4 bases and J gave up 0 bases; unmatched junction bases: 5. Germline V gives CDR1 MNHNS, CDR2 SASEGT. This CDR3 is built from 17 residues. The DNA of the CDR3 is TGTGCCAGCAGTGGAAGGACTAGCAGCTCTGGGGCCAACGTCCTGACTTTC. Amino acids: CASSGRTSSSGANVLTF.

The genes are TRBV28 and TRBJ1-6; D might be TRBD1 (6 bases). This CDR3 contains 14 residues. Trimming took off 1 base at V and 8 bases at J, with 9 bases between the two ends. From germline, CDR1 is MDHEN and CDR2 SYDVKM. CDR3 region: CASSLYGGDSPLHF. DNA of the CDR3: TGTGCCAGCAGTTTATATGGGGGCGATTCACCCCTCCACTTT.

The J gene is TRBJ2-1, the V gene TRBV7-9; 9 bases are a match to TRBD2. Per the germline V gene, CDR1 is SEHNR and CDR2 is FQNEAQ (reference sequence). The J segment lost 4 bases and the V segment lost 7 bases, leaving 5 bases of the junction unmatched. This CDR3 has 14 amino acids. CDR3 DNA: TGTGCCAGCACTAGCGGGAATGGGTACAATGAGCAGTTCTTC. This gives the protein CASTSGNGYNEQFF.

V usage is TRBV5-4 and J usage is TRBJ2-1; 11 nucleotides match TRBD2. CDR3 length equals 17 residues. J gave up 3 bases and V 4 bases, and 9 bases lay outside the gene matches. Per the germline V gene, CDR1 is SGHNT and CDR2 is YYREEE (reference sequence). CDR3 sequence: CASSPLPGTSGYNEQFF. In nucleotides, the CDR3 is TGTGCCAGCAGCCCTCTTCCGGGGACTAGCGGCTACAATGAGCAGTTCTTC. The whole variable domain, filled in from reference TRBV5-4 and TRBJ2-1, reads ETGVTQSPTHLIKTRGQQVTLRCSSQSGHNTVSWYQQALGQGPQFIFQYYREEENGRGNFPPRFSGLQFPNYSSELNVNALELDDSALYLCASSPLPGTSGYNEQFFGPGTRLTVL.

In its sample, this clone was seen a few times. This chain uses TRBV27 with TRBJ2-5; 9 bases are shared with TRBD1. V lost 7 bases to trimming and J lost 4 bases; unmatched junction nucleotides: 7. The germline V gene encodes CDR1 MNHEY and CDR2 SMNVEV (reference sequence). CDR3 size: 14 residues. The CDR3: CASNKQGATETQYF. The CDR3 DNA follows: TGTGCCAGCAATAAACAGGGGGCCACAGAGACCCAGTACTTC.

The chain recombines TRBV5-1 with TRBJ1-6; D call uncertain. The V and J ends lost 1 base and 7 bases respectively, with 9 bases between them. The CDR3 has 14 residues. CDR1 is SGHRS, CDR2 YFSETQ, per germline. CDR3 DNA sequence: TGCGCCAGCAGCTTGATGGGAGTCAATTCACCCCTCCACTTT. Translation: CASSLMGVNSPLHF.

The rearrangement joins TRBV12-3 or TRBV12-4 to TRBJ2-7; no clear D gene. There are 13 residues in the CDR3. V was shortened by 4 bases and J by 3 bases, with 10 bases between the two germline ends. The CDR3 spells CASSSSWSYEQYF. CDR3 bases: TGTGCCAGCAGTTCCAGCTGGAGCTACGAGCAGTACTTC.

This clone occurred once. This rearrangement joins TRBV11-3 to TRBJ1-2; unclear D gene. Trimming took 0 bases from V and 7 from J, leaving 15 bases between them. The V gene's germline CDR1 is SGHNT and CDR2 YENEEA. There are 15 residues in the CDR3. CDR3: CASSLDGVGGGGYTF. CDR3 nucleotides: TGTGCCAGCAGCTTAGACGGGGTAGGAGGAGGTGGCTACACCTTC. Complete variable domain (other parts from reference TRBV11-3 and TRBJ1-2): EAGVVQSPRYKIIEKKQPVAFWCNPISGHNTLYWYLQNLGQGPELLIRYENEEAVDDSQLPKDRFSAERLKGVDSTLKIQPAELGDSAVYLCASSLDGVGGGGYTFGSGTRLTVV.

This sequence joins TRBV19 and TRBJ2-3, with TRBD2 matching over 8 bases. J lost 3 bases, V lost 5 bases, and 7 bases had no gene match. The CDR3 runs 15 residues. The germline gives CDR1 LNHDA, CDR2 SQIVND (reference sequence). The CDR3 DNA is TGTGCCAGTAGTGCCTTAGCGGGAAGGACAGATACGCAGTATTTT. Residues: CASSALAGRTDTQYF.

This clone occurred a few times. This chain links TRBV3-1 (or the pseudogene TRBV3-2) with TRBJ1-6; a weak D match, TRBD1 (6 bases). CDR1 LGHDT and CDR2 YNNKEL come from the germline V gene (reference sequence). V lost 2 bases and J lost 7, with 15 bases in between. The CDR3 contains 16 residues. The CDR3 loop reads CASSQNGDTRNSPLHF. DNA of the CDR3: TGTGCCAGCAGCCAAAATGGGGACACTAGGAATTCACCCCTCCACTTT.